The 19 T cell receptor beta chains reported below all come from one sample, sequenced in a study of blood T cell repertoires in COVID-19. The assay was immunoSEQ multiplex PCR, and TCRdb's table has in-frame clones only and misses some. This sample has about 250,000 clones, with roughly four fifths found just once. The sequenced sample consisted of peripheral blood. All receptors derive from a man older than 75 with acute or convalescent COVID-19.

The rearrangement uses TRBV12-5 and TRBJ2-3; D may be TRBD2 (5 bases). There are 14 residues in the CDR3. Germline CDR1 and CDR2: LGHNT and FRNRAP. The V gene lost 6 bases and the J gene lost 0 bases, with 10 bases spanning the gap. The CDR3 DNA reads as TGTGCTAGTGGCGTCGGGGTAAGCACAGATACGCAGTATTTT. It specifies CASGVGVSTDTQYF.

V usage is TRBV5-1 and J usage is TRBJ1-1; the match to TRBD1 covers 7 bases. The CDR3 length is 15 residues. Germline V CDR1 and CDR2: SGHRS, YFSETQ. V shed 4 bases, J shed 0 bases, and the junction held 6 bases outside the gene matches. For the CDR3, the DNA is TGCGCCAGCAGCCGAAAGACAGGGATGAACACTGAAGCTTTCTTT. Translated: CASSRKTGMNTEAFF.

V gene TRBV7-9 combines with J gene TRBJ2-7; perhaps TRBD1 as D (5 bases). Trimming removed 1 base from V and 0 bases from J, with 10 bases in between. The CDR3 has 15 amino acids. Germline values: CDR1 SEHNR, CDR2 FQNEAQ (reference sequence). CDR3 in amino acids: CASSLGGAYSYEQYF. CDR3 sequence (DNA): TGTGCCAGCAGCTTAGGTGGGGCCTACTCCTACGAGCAGTACTTC.

V gene TRBV18 combines with J gene TRBJ1-1, with 7 bases identical to TRBD1. V lost 4 bases to trimming and J lost 1 base; unmatched junction nucleotides: 9. This CDR3 spans 16 amino acids. The germline gives CDR1 KGHSH, CDR2 LQKENI. DNA of the CDR3: TGTGCCAGCTCACAAATCCGGGACAGTGGGAACACTGAAGCTTTCTTT. It codes for CASSQIRDSGNTEAFF. The full variable domain, its missing parts supplied by reference TRBV18 and TRBJ1-1, is NAGVMQNPRHLVRRRGQEARLRCSPMKGHSHVYWYRQLPEEGLKFMVYLQKENIIDESGMPKERFSAEFPKEGPSILRIQQVVRGDSAAYFCASSQIRDSGNTEAFFGQGTRLTVV.

The chain employs TRBV2 and TRBJ1-6, with no clear D. The CDR3 runs 16 residues. The germline V gene encodes CDR1 SNHLY and CDR2 FYNNEI. The V end was cut by 4 bases, the J end by 0 bases, with 10 bases between. CDR3 sequence: CASSVSPRSYNSPLHF. The DNA of the CDR3 is TGTGCCAGCAGTGTGTCCCCTCGCTCCTATAATTCACCCCTCCACTTT.

The V call is TRBV6-5, the J call TRBJ2-1, with 8 positions matching TRBD2. CDR1 is MNHEY, CDR2 SVGAGI, per germline. V dropped 7 bases and J dropped 7; count of bases not matched to a gene: 12. The CDR3 has 15 amino acids. The CDR3 DNA sequence: TGTGCCAGCACTCGGGGGGGTATCTTAGGGAATGAGCAGTTCTTC. Residues: CASTRGGILGNEQFF.

This sequence joins TRBV5-5 and TRBJ2-2; 8 nucleotides align to TRBD2. Losses at the gene ends were 1 base for V and 6 bases for J; bases not matched to a gene: 8. This CDR3 is 16 amino acids long. The germline gives CDR1 SGHKS, CDR2 YYEKEE (reference sequence). Here the CDR3 reads CASSLTGRGGSGELFF. The CDR3 DNA sequence: TGTGCCAGCAGCTTGACAGGACGCGGGGGGTCCGGGGAGCTGTTTTTT.

The J gene is TRBJ1-5, the V gene TRBV7-2; D might be TRBD1 (5 bases). V lost 5 bases and J lost 1, with 6 bases in between. The V gene's germline CDR1 is SGHTA and CDR2 FQGNSA. This CDR3 spans 13 amino acids. Here the CDR3 reads CASSRQSNQPQHF. The DNA of the CDR3 is TGTGCCAGCAGCCGACAGAGCAATCAGCCCCAGCATTTT. The variable domain in full, completed from reference TRBV7-2 and TRBJ1-5, reads GAGVSQSPSNKVTEKGKDVELRCDPISGHTALYWYRQSLGQGLEFLIYFQGNSAPDKSGLPSDRFSAERTGGSVSTLTIQRTQQEDSAVYLCASSRQSNQPQHFGDGTRLSIL.

This chain links TRBV2 with TRBJ1-1; a possible D gene is TRBD1 (5 bases). With 7 bases removed from V and 1 base from J, the gap between germline ends came to 10 bases. The germline gives CDR1 SNHLY, CDR2 FYNNEI. The length of the CDR3 is 13 residues. The CDR3 nucleotides are TGTGCCAGCATGGGCAGGGCGAACACTGAAGCTTTCTTT. Protein product: CASMGRANTEAFF.

This chain links TRBV5-1 with TRBJ1-4; 7 bases are shared with TRBD1. This CDR3 comprises 20 residues. The J segment lost 3 bases and the V segment lost 0 bases, leaving 17 bases of the junction unmatched. From germline, CDR1 is SGHRS and CDR2 YFSETQ. The CDR3 coding sequence is TGCGCCAGCAGCTTGGATCCTAACAGGGGCTTTGGAAGAGCTAATGAAAAACTGTTTTTT. Translated: CASSLDPNRGFGRANEKLFF.

The V and J genes are TRBV6-1 and TRBJ2-1, with 12 bases lining up with TRBD2. V dropped 2 bases and J dropped 14; count of bases not matched to a gene: 7. This CDR3 region has 14 residues. Germline CDR1 and CDR2: MNHNS and SASEGT. CDR3 coding DNA: TGTGCCAGCAGTGAAAGGTCTAGCGGGGGGGTGGAGTTCTTC. It codes for CASSERSSGGVEFF.

Of note for this clone: This specimen includes other DNA sequences encoding the same CDR3. The J gene is TRBJ2-7, the V gene TRBV3-1 (or the pseudogene TRBV3-2), with 7 bases lining up with TRBD2. J lost 3 bases, V lost 4 bases, and 0 bases had no gene match. There are 12 residues in the CDR3. CDR1 LGHDT and CDR2 YNNKEL come from the germline V gene (reference sequence). The CDR3 nucleotides are TGTGCCAGCAGCCGGGGGGGCTACGAGCAGTACTTC. This translates into CASSRGGYEQYF.

This chain joins TRBV9 and TRBJ2-3; 9 bases fit TRBD2. Germline-derived CDR1 and CDR2 are SGDLS and YYNGEE. Trimming cost V 1 base and J 2 bases; bases outside gene matches: 8. The CDR3 has 17 residues. CDR3 loop: CASSVSSRGGATDTQYF. CDR3 sequence (DNA): TGTGCCAGCAGCGTAAGCAGCCGCGGGGGGGCCACAGATACGCAGTATTTT. Filled out from reference TRBV9 and TRBJ2-3, the complete variable domain reads DSGVTQTPKHLITATGQRVTLRCSPRSGDLSVYWYQQSLDQGLQFLIQYYNGEERAKGNILERFSAQQFPDLHSELNLSSLELGDSALYFCASSVSSRGGATDTQYFGPGTRLTVL.

J is TRBJ2-7 and V is TRBV10-3, with D maybe TRBD2 (7 bases). The CDR3 loop spans 16 amino acids. Germline V CDR1 and CDR2: ENHRY, SYGVKD. Trimming cost V 0 bases and J 5 bases, with 17 bases left between them. CDR3 region: CAISESGGRGGNEQYF. The CDR3 nucleotides are TGTGCCATCAGTGAGTCCGGCGGGAGAGGGGGGAACGAGCAGTACTTC.

The rearrangement joins TRBV4-1 to TRBJ1-2; no reliable D call. The CDR3 covers 16 residues. V dropped 1 base and J dropped 5 bases, with 17 bases sitting between them. Germline CDR1 reads MGHRA; CDR2 reads YSYEKL. This CDR3 reads CASSQGHRGRFYGYTF. The CDR3 DNA reads TGCGCCAGCAGCCAAGGACACAGAGGGAGGTTTTATGGCTACACCTTC.

This rearrangement joins TRBV27 to TRBJ2-1, with 12 bases identical to TRBD2. The CDR3 totals 18 residues. Germline V gene data show CDR1 as MNHEY and CDR2 as SMNVEV (reference sequence). Trimming cost V 2 bases and J 6 bases; bases outside gene matches: 11. In nucleotides, the CDR3 is TGTGCCAGCAGTTTAGAGCCCCCTACTAGCGGGGGGATCAATGAGCAGTTCTTC. Translating it yields CASSLEPPTSGGINEQFF.

Notes on this clone: Other nucleotide sequences from this sample produce the same CDR3. The gene calls are TRBV5-1 and TRBJ2-3, with D possibly TRBD2 on 6 matching bases. There are 14 residues in the CDR3. Per germline, CDR1 SGHRS and CDR2 YFSETQ. The germline V and J ends were trimmed by 4 bases and 1 base, with 10 bases remaining between them. CDR3 sequence: CASSPGTRTDTQYF. The CDR3 coding sequence is TGCGCCAGCAGCCCCGGGACTCGCACAGATACGCAGTATTTT.

The sample holds one count of this clone. The chain joins TRBV5-4 to TRBJ2-7, with 15 bases that match TRBD2. The V gene's germline CDR1 is SGHNT and CDR2 YYREEE (reference sequence). The CDR3 extends over 19 amino acids. V shed 4 bases, J shed 0 bases, and the junction held 11 bases outside the gene matches. CDR3 loop: CASSPRTSGRGFSSYEQYF. As DNA, the CDR3 is TGTGCCAGCAGCCCGCGGACTAGCGGGAGGGGATTTAGCTCCTACGAGCAGTACTTC.

V is TRBV7-8 and J is TRBJ2-4, with D perhaps matching TRBD2 (6 bases). Trimming cost V 3 bases and J 10 bases, with 13 bases left between them. Looked up from germline, CDR1 is SGHVS and CDR2 is FQNEAQ. The CDR3 runs 13 residues. The CDR3 here is CASSLGGVRIQYF. The CDR3 DNA reads TGTGCCAGCAGCTTGGGGGGAGTTCGGATTCAGTACTTC.